The rows below give T cell receptor beta chains drawn from one sample of a study of cytomegalovirus exposure and HLA in healthy donors. The repertoire was sequenced with immunoSEQ multiplex PCR; TCRdb's copy has only in-frame clones and lacks some. The sample yields about 170,000 clones, roughly 84% seen once. The material sequenced was PBMCs. These receptors were collected from a man younger than 40 in good health and CMV-seropositive. Each CDR3 is given with its conserved first and last residue. The order of the fields is CDR3 DNA, CDR3 protein, CDR3 length, J gene, clone size, D gene, V gene. The D gene is left open where the match is weak. Clone size appears in some rows only: once, few, many, or a class for an expanded clone.

TGTGCCGGGGGTGGGAGGCAGACAGATACGCAGTATTTT | CAGGGRQTDTQYF | 13 | TRBJ2-3 | few | NA | TRBV5-6
TGTGCCAGCAGTTACTCGGGACAGGGGGCCAGGACTGAAGCTTTCTTT | CASSYSGQGARTEAFF | 16 | TRBJ1-1 | NA | TRBD1 | TRBV6-6
TGTGCCAGCAAGTTGAGCGGGAGCGGCCCAGATACGCAGTATTTT | CASKLSGSGPDTQYF | 15 | TRBJ2-3 | NA | TRBD2 | TRBV11-3
TGTGCCACCAGCAGAGCAGGTCAGCCCCAGCATTTT | CATSRAGQPQHF | 12 | TRBJ1-5 | NA | NA | TRBV15
TGTTCCAGCAGCCCAGGGGGCATGGTGGGAAACACCATATATTTT | CSSSPGGMVGNTIYF | 15 | TRBJ1-3 | NA | TRBD1 | TRBV7-9
TGTGCCTGGAGTCCTCCGGGGACAGGGGGCCTGTTCTTC | CAWSPPGTGGLFF | 13 | TRBJ2-1 | NA | TRBD1 | TRBV30
TGTGCCAGCAGCGCCAGGACAGGGGATGGCTACACCTTC | CASSARTGDGYTF | 13 | TRBJ1-2 | NA | TRBD1 | TRBV9
TGTGCCACCAGCAGAGACGTAAGGCGCGGGAGGACTACAGATACGCAGTATTTT | CATSRDVRRGRTTDTQYF | 18 | TRBJ2-3 | NA | TRBD2 | TRBV15
TGTGCCAGCAGCTTGGGACTAGCGGGAGTCGCAGATACGCAGTATTTT | CASSLGLAGVADTQYF | 16 | TRBJ2-3 | many | TRBD2 | TRBV5-4
TGTGCCAGCAGTTACTCTGGCGGGAGGGCCACAGATACGCAGTATTTT | CASSYSGGRATDTQYF | 16 | TRBJ2-3 | NA | TRBD2 | TRBV6-5
TGTGCCAGCAGGGGGAGGAACACTGAAGCTTTCTTT | CASRGRNTEAFF | 12 | TRBJ1-1 | NA | NA | TRBV6-5
TGTGCCAGCTCACCAGGGACAGGGGGTACTGGGGCCAACGTCCTGACTTTC | CASSPGTGGTGANVLTF | 17 | TRBJ2-6 | NA | TRBD1 | TRBV18
TGTGCCAGCTCACAAGACACCACGAACACCGGGGAGCTGTTTTTT | CASSQDTTNTGELFF | 15 | TRBJ2-2 | NA | NA | TRBV18
TGTGCCAGTACCTTCGGGACAGGGAGCAATCAGCCCCAGCATTTT | CASTFGTGSNQPQHF | 15 | TRBJ1-5 | NA | TRBD1 | TRBV19
TGTGCCAGCAGCCAAGATGGGGGGGCGGGAATGGTCTATGGCTACACCTTC | CASSQDGGAGMVYGYTF | 17 | TRBJ1-2 | NA | NA | TRBV4-2
TGTGCCAGCAGCTTCTGGACAGGTGAGAACACTGAAGCTTTCTTT | CASSFWTGENTEAFF | 15 | TRBJ1-1 | NA | TRBD1 | TRBV5-8
TGCGCCAGCAACACGGGACAGGTCTCCTACGAGCAGTACTTC | CASNTGQVSYEQYF | 14 | TRBJ2-7 | NA | TRBD1 | TRBV5-1
TGTGCCAGCAGCTTAGCTAGCCCCTACGAGCAGTACTTC | CASSLASPYEQYF | 13 | TRBJ2-7 | NA | NA | TRBV11-2
TGTGCCAGCAGTGACAGGGGCTACAATGAGCAGTTCTTC | CASSDRGYNEQFF | 13 | TRBJ2-1 | NA | TRBD1 | TRBV27
TGTGCCAGCAGCCTAGACAGGGGGTACACAGATACGCAGTATTTT | CASSLDRGYTDTQYF | 15 | TRBJ2-3 | NA | TRBD1 | TRBV7-2
TGCGCCAGCAGCCAAGGGTCCAGGGGACCCTATGGCTACACCTTC | CASSQGSRGPYGYTF | 15 | TRBJ1-2 | NA | NA | TRBV4-3
TGTGCCAGCAGCCCGCTAATGAGTGGCTACACCTTC | CASSPLMSGYTF | 12 | TRBJ1-2 | NA | NA | TRBV11-2
TGTGCCAGCAGTGACTCTTCGGGAGGGAACACCGGGGAGCTGTTTTTT | CASSDSSGGNTGELFF | 16 | TRBJ2-2 | NA | TRBD2 | TRBV6-4
TGTGCCAGCAGTTTCCCCCCGGGGAACATTCAGTACTTC | CASSFPPGNIQYF | 13 | TRBJ2-4 | few | NA | TRBV28
TGTGCCAGCAGCTTAGAGCGGCTAGCGGGAGCTTACGAGCAGTACTTC | CASSLERLAGAYEQYF | 16 | TRBJ2-7 | once | TRBD2 | TRBV11-2
TGTGCCAGCAGTGAACGGGGGATGAACACTGAAGCTTTCTTT | CASSERGMNTEAFF | 14 | TRBJ1-1 | NA | NA | TRBV6-1
TGTGCCAGCAGCTTACAGGGGACGGATGGCTACACCTTC | CASSLQGTDGYTF | 13 | TRBJ1-2 | NA | NA | TRBV7-8
TGTGCCAGCACCGACCCGGGACTACCCTACAATGAGCAGTTCTTC | CASTDPGLPYNEQFF | 15 | TRBJ2-1 | NA | NA | TRBV21-1
TGTGCCAGCAGCTCCCGACAGGCTCGTTTTACGCAGTATTTT | CASSSRQARFTQYF | 14 | TRBJ2-3 | once | NA | TRBV11-3
TGTGCCAGTAGTATAAGGGCTCGACAGTTGAACACTGAAGCTTTCTTT | CASSIRARQLNTEAFF | 16 | TRBJ1-1 | once | NA | TRBV19
TGTGCCAGTAAAGATTGGGACAGACTCACCGGGGAGCTGTTTTTT | CASKDWDRLTGELFF | 15 | TRBJ2-2 | NA | TRBD1 | TRBV19
TGCGCCAGCAGCAGGACAGTCCAAGAGACCCAGTACTTC | CASSRTVQETQYF | 13 | TRBJ2-5 | NA | NA | TRBV5-1
TGCGCCAGCAGCTTGAGACTAGCAGAGAACACCGGGGAGCTGTTTTTT | CASSLRLAENTGELFF | 16 | TRBJ2-2 | NA | TRBD2 | TRBV5-1
TGTGCCAGCAGTGGTTACTCCCAGAGGGCGTCCAACGAGCAGTACTTC | CASSGYSQRASNEQYF | 16 | TRBJ2-7 | NA | NA | TRBV2
TGTGCCAGCAGCCTAAGACCGGGACATTACACTGAAGCTTTCTTT | CASSLRPGHYTEAFF | 15 | TRBJ1-1 | NA | NA | TRBV11-3
TGTGCCTGGAGTCTGACTAGAGGGTACGAGCAGTACTTC | CAWSLTRGYEQYF | 13 | TRBJ2-7 | NA | NA | TRBV30